The next 4 T cell receptor beta chains were all read from a single sample in a study of regulatory T cells in long-lasting Graves disease. Arm-PCR of CDR3 regions with iRepertoire HTBI primers generated TCR beta libraries. TCRdb called the multiplex PCR reads again in MiXCR, with one record for every CDR3 protein. The sample has 500,000 or so distinct CDR3 sequences, around 15% seen once. Time point meaning: newly diagnosed GD, antithyroid drugs for less than 3 months. Extracted PBMC RNA gave rise to the TCR library. These sequences were also reported in another study, on T cells in Graves' hyperthyroidism and ophthalmopathy.

The sample was peripheral blood mononuclear cells (PBMCs), taken at new diagnosis, from a patient treated with antithyroid drugs. These receptors were taken from a woman in her forties or fifties with Graves disease.

This clonotype was recorded at least ten times. The rearrangement uses TRBV5-5 and TRBJ1-1; D perhaps matches TRBD1 (6 bases). Per the germline V gene, CDR1 is SGHKS and CDR2 is YYEKEE (reference sequence). The CDR3 spans 15 residues. V lost 4 bases, J lost 0 bases, and 13 bases lay in between. Written as DNA, the CDR3 is TGTGCCAGCAGCCTCTCAGGGGTCGTGAACACTGAAGCTTTCTTT. Its translation is CASSLSGVVNTEAFF.

This clonotype was counted many times. The rearrangement links TRBV12-3 or TRBV12-4 to TRBJ2-1, with D uncertain. There are 13 residues in the CDR3. Trimming left V 3 bases short and J 7 bases short, with 10 bases between. In DNA, the CDR3 is TGTGCCAGCAGTTTTGGGCAACGGAATGAGCAGTTCTTC. This gives the protein CASSFGQRNEQFF.

The sample holds a few counts of this clonotype. This rearrangement joins TRBV6-2 or TRBV6-3 to TRBJ2-1; the D call may be TRBD1 or TRBD2 (6 bases each). There are 16 residues in the CDR3. V was clipped by 3 bases and J by 7 bases, with 19 bases between them. From germline, CDR1 is MNHEY and CDR2 SVGEGT. CDR3 in DNA: TGTGCCAGCAGTTATCGGGGAGGAGGGGGGAAAAATGAGCAGTTCTTC. Its translation is CASSYRGGGGKNEQFF.

In its sample, this clonotype was seen a few times. The V call is TRBV25-1, the J call TRBJ2-1, with TRBD1 matching over 11 bases. V dropped 0 bases and J dropped 7; count of bases not matched to a gene: 2. Germline loops: CDR1 MGHDK, CDR2 SYGVNS. The CDR3 spans 15 residues. CDR3: CASSEYGQGANEQFF. CDR3 bases: TGTGCCAGCAGTGAATATGGACAGGGGGCTAATGAGCAGTTCTTC.